A selection of T cell receptor beta chains follows, all from one sample in a study of blood T cell repertoires in COVID-19. Some clones are missing from TCRdb's copy, which holds only in-frame ones; the method was immunoSEQ multiplex PCR. The profile shows 65,000 to 95,000 clones, around 85% of them singletons. Specimen: peripheral blood. Every receptor here comes from a man older than 75 with active or convalescent COVID-19. Both conserved end residues are part of each CDR3. The D gene is left open where the match is weak. Part of the rows lack a size; the others show once, few, many or a class for expanded clones.

CDR3: CATREIGEDSALVEAFF
DNA: TGTGCCACCAGGGAGATCGGAGAGGATTCGGCCCTGGTTGAAGCTTTCTTT
V: TRBV24-1
size: -
J: TRBJ1-1
length: 17
D: -

CDR3: CASSHNTDTQYF
DNA: TGCGCCAGCAGCCATAACACAGATACGCAGTATTTT
V: TRBV4-1
size: few
J: TRBJ2-3
length: 12
D: -

CDR3: CASSQFGGYNNQPQHF
DNA: TGTGCCAGCAGCCAATTCGGGGGTTATAACAATCAGCCCCAGCATTTT
V: TRBV3-1/TRBV3-2
size: once
J: TRBJ1-5
length: 16
D: -

CDR3: CASSPPRGPSREKLFF
DNA: TGTGCCAGCTCACCACCGCGGGGCCCGTCGCGGGAAAAACTGTTTTTT
V: TRBV18
size: -
J: TRBJ1-4
length: 16
D: -

CDR3: CASSPLPAPDNEQFF
DNA: TGTGCCAGCTCACCCCTGCCAGCGCCAGACAATGAGCAGTTCTTC
V: TRBV18
size: -
J: TRBJ2-1
length: 15
D: -

CDR3: CASRRDFPTDTQYF
DNA: TGTGCCAGCAGACGGGACTTCCCCACAGATACGCAGTATTTT
V: TRBV11-2
size: -
J: TRBJ2-3
length: 14
D: -

CDR3: CASSLTSGTDTQYF
DNA: TGCGCCAGCAGCCTTACTAGCGGCACAGATACGCAGTATTTT
V: TRBV10-1
size: -
J: TRBJ2-3
length: 14
D: TRBD2

CDR3: CAISAGGALNEQFF
DNA: TGTGCCATCAGTGCCGGGGGGGCACTCAATGAGCAGTTCTTC
V: TRBV10-3
size: -
J: TRBJ2-1
length: 14
D: TRBD2

CDR3: CASRQLARTGELFF
DNA: TGTGCCAGCAGGCAACTAGCCCGCACCGGGGAGCTGTTTTTT
V: TRBV2
size: -
J: TRBJ2-2
length: 14
D: -

CDR3: CASIGQGANYGYTF
DNA: TGTGCCAGCATTGGACAGGGAGCTAACTATGGCTACACCTTC
V: TRBV6-5
size: -
J: TRBJ1-2
length: 14
D: TRBD1

CDR3: CASSVAAGGSGNTIYF
DNA: TGCGCCAGCAGCGTGGCGGCGGGAGGCTCTGGAAACACCATATATTTT
V: TRBV5-1
size: -
J: TRBJ1-3
length: 16
D: -

CDR3: CASSTDGRTREKLFF
DNA: TGTGCCAGCAGCACCGACGGACGGACTAGGGAAAAACTGTTTTTT
V: TRBV11-2
size: -
J: TRBJ1-4
length: 15
D: -

CDR3: CASSPGQGVSNTGELFF
DNA: TGTGCCAGCAGCCCAGGACAGGGGGTTTCGAACACCGGGGAGCTGTTTTTT
V: TRBV11-3
size: -
J: TRBJ2-2
length: 17
D: TRBD1

CDR3: CASSYSAEPEVAFF
DNA: TGTGCCAGCAGTTACTCTGCGGAGCCTGAAGTAGCTTTCTTT
V: TRBV6-5
size: -
J: TRBJ1-1
length: 14
D: -

CDR3: CSVDLGLRAYF
DNA: TGCAGCGTTGATCTCGGACTTAGGGCGTACTTC
V: TRBV29-1
size: -
J: TRBJ2-4
length: 11
D: -

CDR3: CASSPGGTGELFF
DNA: TGTGCCAGCAGCCCCGGCGGTACCGGGGAGCTGTTTTTT
V: TRBV3-1/TRBV3-2
size: -
J: TRBJ2-2
length: 13
D: -

CDR3: CASSVEGRGKSEAFF
DNA: TGTGCCAGCAGCGTAGAGGGCAGGGGGAAATCTGAAGCTTTCTTT
V: TRBV9
size: -
J: TRBJ1-1
length: 15
D: TRBD1

CDR3: CASSSTTGTRGNSPLHF
DNA: TGTGCCAGCAGTTCGACGACAGGCACTCGGGGTAATTCACCCCTCCACTTT
V: TRBV27
size: -
J: TRBJ1-6
length: 17
D: -

CDR3: CATSDAGTGPYLPQHF
DNA: TGTGCCACCAGTGACGCCGGGACAGGGCCATACCTGCCCCAGCATTTT
V: TRBV24-1
size: -
J: TRBJ1-5
length: 16
D: TRBD1

CDR3: CASGLPGDRGNEQFF
DNA: TGCGCCAGCGGGCTACCGGGGGACAGGGGGAATGAGCAGTTCTTC
V: TRBV5-1
size: -
J: TRBJ2-1
length: 15
D: TRBD1

CDR3: CASSYGTLNTGELFF
DNA: TGTGCCAGCAGTTACGGGACACTAAACACCGGGGAGCTGTTTTTT
V: TRBV6-2/TRBV6-3
size: -
J: TRBJ2-2
length: 15
D: -

CDR3: CASRAGGPPVTQYF
DNA: TGTGCCAGCAGAGCGGGGGGGCCTCCCGTGACCCAGTACTTC
V: TRBV27
size: -
J: TRBJ2-5
length: 14
D: TRBD2

CDR3: CASSDTGGGQPQHF
DNA: TGTGCCAGCAGTGATACAGGGGGAGGGCAGCCCCAGCATTTT
V: TRBV6-1
size: -
J: TRBJ1-5
length: 14
D: TRBD1

CDR3: CASSLDRGDTEAFF
DNA: TGTGCCAGCAGCTTAGACAGGGGTGACACTGAAGCTTTCTTT
V: TRBV7-3
size: -
J: TRBJ1-1
length: 14
D: TRBD1

CDR3: CASSPPLNRDTEAFF
DNA: TGTGCCAGCTCACCACCTTTGAACAGGGACACTGAAGCTTTCTTT
V: TRBV18
size: -
J: TRBJ1-1
length: 15
D: -

CDR3: CASSPTGGDTEAFF
DNA: TGCGCCAGCAGCCCCACAGGGGGAGACACTGAAGCTTTCTTT
V: TRBV5-1
size: -
J: TRBJ1-1
length: 14
D: TRBD1

CDR3: CASSSNRGRSEKLFF
DNA: TGTGCCAGCAGCTCCAACAGGGGGAGGTCTGAAAAACTGTTTTTT
V: TRBV7-8
size: -
J: TRBJ1-4
length: 15
D: TRBD1

CDR3: CASSSEVVAKNIQYF
DNA: TGTGCCAGCAGCTCGGAGGTCGTAGCCAAAAACATTCAGTACTTC
V: TRBV7-9
size: -
J: TRBJ2-4
length: 15
D: -